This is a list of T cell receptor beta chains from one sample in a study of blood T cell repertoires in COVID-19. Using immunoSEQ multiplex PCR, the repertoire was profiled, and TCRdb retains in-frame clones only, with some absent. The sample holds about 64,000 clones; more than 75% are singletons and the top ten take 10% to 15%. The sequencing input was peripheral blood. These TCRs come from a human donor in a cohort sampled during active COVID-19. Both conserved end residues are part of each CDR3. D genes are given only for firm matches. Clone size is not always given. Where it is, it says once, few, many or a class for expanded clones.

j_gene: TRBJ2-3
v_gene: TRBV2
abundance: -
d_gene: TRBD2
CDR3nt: TGTGCCAGCAGCACTACTAGCGGCTCCTTCTCACGCACAGATACGCAGTATTTT
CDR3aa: CASSTTSGSFSRTDTQYF

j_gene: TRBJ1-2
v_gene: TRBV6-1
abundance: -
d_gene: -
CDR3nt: TGTGCCAGCAGTGAAGCCCGGACAGATAACTATGGCTACACCTTC
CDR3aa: CASSEARTDNYGYTF

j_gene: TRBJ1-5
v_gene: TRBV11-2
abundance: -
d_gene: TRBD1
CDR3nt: TGTGCCAGCAGCTTAGATCTAGGACAGGGGAATCAGCCCCAGCATTTT
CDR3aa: CASSLDLGQGNQPQHF

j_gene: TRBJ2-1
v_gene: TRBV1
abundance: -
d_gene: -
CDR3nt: TGCACCAGCAGCCACCTCCGGGGGAGCTCCTACAATGAGCAGTTCTTC
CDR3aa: CTSSHLRGSSYNEQFF

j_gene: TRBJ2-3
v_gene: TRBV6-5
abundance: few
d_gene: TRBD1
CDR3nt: TGTGCCAGCAGGACAGGGGGAGGCACAGATACGCAGTATTTT
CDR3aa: CASRTGGGTDTQYF

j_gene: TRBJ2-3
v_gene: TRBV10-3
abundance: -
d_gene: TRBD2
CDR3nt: TGTGCCATCAGCCAAACTAGCGGGGGGCTTTATACGCAGTATTTT
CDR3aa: CAISQTSGGLYTQYF

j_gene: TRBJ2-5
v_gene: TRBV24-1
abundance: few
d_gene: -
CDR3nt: TGTGCCCCCGGTACCCGGGAGCGGGTGGAGACCCAGTACTTC
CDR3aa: CAPGTRERVETQYF

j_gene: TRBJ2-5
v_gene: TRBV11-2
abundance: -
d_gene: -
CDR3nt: TGTGCCAGCAGGGGTCCTACAGGGTTAAGGCAAGAGACCCAGTACTTC
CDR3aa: CASRGPTGLRQETQYF

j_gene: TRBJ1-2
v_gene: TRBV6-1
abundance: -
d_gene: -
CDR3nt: TGTGCCAGCAGTGAGGAGGGCTTAATAGCTAACTATGGCTACACCTTC
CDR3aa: CASSEEGLIANYGYTF

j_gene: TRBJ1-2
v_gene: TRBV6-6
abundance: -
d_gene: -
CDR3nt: TGTGCCAGCAGCGGAGGGGCCAAGAACTATGGCTACACCTTC
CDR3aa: CASSGGAKNYGYTF

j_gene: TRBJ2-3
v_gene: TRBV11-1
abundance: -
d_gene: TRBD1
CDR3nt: TGTGCCAGCAGCTTAGCGCAGCAGGGGGCGCTGGGACCGGATACGCAGTATTTT
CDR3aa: CASSLAQQGALGPDTQYF

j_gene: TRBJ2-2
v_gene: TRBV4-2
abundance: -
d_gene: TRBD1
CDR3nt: TGTGCCAGCAGCCAAGCCCCAGGGACAGGCGTTTTAGTGGGGAACACCGGGGAGCTGTTTTTT
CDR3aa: CASSQAPGTGVLVGNTGELFF

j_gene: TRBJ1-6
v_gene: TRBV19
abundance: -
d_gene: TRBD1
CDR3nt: TGTGCCAGTCAGGACAGGGCTCTTCGTTGGGCTTCACCCCTCCACTTT
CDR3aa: CASQDRALRWASPLHF

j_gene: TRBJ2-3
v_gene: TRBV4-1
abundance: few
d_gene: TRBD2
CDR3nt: TGCGCCAGCAGCCAAGAAGGGCGGGGGGGAGATACGCAGTATTTT
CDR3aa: CASSQEGRGGDTQYF

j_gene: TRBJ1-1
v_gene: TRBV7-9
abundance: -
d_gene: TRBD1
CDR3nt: TGTGCCAGCAGCCAACAACGCGGTAACAGGGGCATGAACACTGAAGCTTTCTTT
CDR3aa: CASSQQRGNRGMNTEAFF

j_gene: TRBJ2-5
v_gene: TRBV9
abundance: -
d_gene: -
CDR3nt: TGTGCCAGCAGCGTAGCTAGTGGCAGCTCAGAGACCCAGTACTTC
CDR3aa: CASSVASGSSETQYF

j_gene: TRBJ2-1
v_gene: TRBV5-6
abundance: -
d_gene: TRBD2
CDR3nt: TGTGCCAGCAGATGGAGCTTAGCGGGGGGGCTAGATGAGCAGTTCTTC
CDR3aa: CASRWSLAGGLDEQFF

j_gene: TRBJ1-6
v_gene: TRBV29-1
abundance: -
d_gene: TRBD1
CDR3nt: TGCAGCGCTATGACAGGGGGCGGGTCGAATTCACCCCTCCACTTT
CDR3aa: CSAMTGGGSNSPLHF

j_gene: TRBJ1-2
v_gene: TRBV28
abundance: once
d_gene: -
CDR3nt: TGTGCCAGCAGTTGGGACTATGTCGGGGGCTACACCTTC
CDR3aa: CASSWDYVGGYTF

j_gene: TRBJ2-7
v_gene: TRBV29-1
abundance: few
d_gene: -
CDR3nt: TGCAGCGTCAGACCCACCCAGGGGGAGCAGTACTTC
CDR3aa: CSVRPTQGEQYF

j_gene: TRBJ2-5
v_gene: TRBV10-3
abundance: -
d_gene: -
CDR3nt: TGTGCCATCAGTGGTCTCAAAGCTACGTACCAAGAGACCCAGTACTTC
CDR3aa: CAISGLKATYQETQYF

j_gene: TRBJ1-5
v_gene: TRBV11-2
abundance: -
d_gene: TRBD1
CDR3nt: TGTGCCAGCAGCACCGGGGACAGGTTTGGGCAGCCCCAGCATTTT
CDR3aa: CASSTGDRFGQPQHF

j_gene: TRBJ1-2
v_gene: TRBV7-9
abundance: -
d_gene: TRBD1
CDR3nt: TGTGCCAGCAGGGACACAGGGGGCCCTAACTATGGCTACACCTTC
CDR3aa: CASRDTGGPNYGYTF

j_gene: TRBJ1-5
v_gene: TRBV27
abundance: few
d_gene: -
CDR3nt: TGTGCCAGCGGTCATACAGGGAATCAGCCCCAGCATTTT
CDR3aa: CASGHTGNQPQHF

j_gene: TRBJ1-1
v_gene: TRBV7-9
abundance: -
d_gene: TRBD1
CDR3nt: TGTGCCAGCAGCCCCAGGGGGGCGAACACTGAAGCTTTCTTT
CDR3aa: CASSPRGANTEAFF

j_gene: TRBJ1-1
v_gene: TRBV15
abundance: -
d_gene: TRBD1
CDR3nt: TGTGCCACCAGCAGGGGACAGGGGTTAGATGCTTTCTTT
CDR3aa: CATSRGQGLDAFF

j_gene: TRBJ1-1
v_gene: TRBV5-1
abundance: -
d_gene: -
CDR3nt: TGCGCCAGCAGCCCGAACGAGGCTAGGGAAGCTTTCTTT
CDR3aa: CASSPNEAREAFF

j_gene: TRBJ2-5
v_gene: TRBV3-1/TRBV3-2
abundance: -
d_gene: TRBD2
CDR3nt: TGTGCCAGCAGCCTTCGGACTAGCGGGGGAAAAGAGACCCAGTACTTC
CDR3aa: CASSLRTSGGKETQYF

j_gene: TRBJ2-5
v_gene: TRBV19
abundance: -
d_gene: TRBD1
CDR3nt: TGTGCCAGTAGCATGGGGACAGGGGTTGGAGAGACCCAGTACTTC
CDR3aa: CASSMGTGVGETQYF

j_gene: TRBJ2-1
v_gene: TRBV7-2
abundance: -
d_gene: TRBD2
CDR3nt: TGTGCCAGCAACTCCAAGCGGGGGGACTACAATGAGCAGTTCTTC
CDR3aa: CASNSKRGDYNEQFF

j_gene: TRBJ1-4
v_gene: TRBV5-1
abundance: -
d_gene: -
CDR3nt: TGCGCCAGCAGGGAGGGGTCGAAGGAAAAACTGTTTTTT
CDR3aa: CASREGSKEKLFF

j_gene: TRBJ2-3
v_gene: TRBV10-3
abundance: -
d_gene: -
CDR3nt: TGTGCCATCACCCCCGAGGGGAGGGGGGATACGCAGTATTTT
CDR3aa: CAITPEGRGDTQYF

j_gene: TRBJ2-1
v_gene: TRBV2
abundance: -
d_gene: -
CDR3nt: TGTGCCAGCAGAGGGGAGGACAATGAGCAGTTCTTC
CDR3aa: CASRGEDNEQFF

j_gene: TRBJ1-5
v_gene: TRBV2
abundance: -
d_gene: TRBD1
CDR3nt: TGTGCCAGCAGTCCCGGGACAGGGGGCTATCAGCCCCAGCATTTT
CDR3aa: CASSPGTGGYQPQHF

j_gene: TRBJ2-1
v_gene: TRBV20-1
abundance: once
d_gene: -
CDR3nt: TGCAGTGCAGGGGACTCGTATGAGCAGTTCTTC
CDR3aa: CSAGDSYEQFF

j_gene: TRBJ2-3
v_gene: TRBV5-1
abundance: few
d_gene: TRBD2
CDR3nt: TGCGCCAGCAGCTCTACCGGGACTAATCACTATCGGGGTACGCAGTATTTT
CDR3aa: CASSSTGTNHYRGTQYF

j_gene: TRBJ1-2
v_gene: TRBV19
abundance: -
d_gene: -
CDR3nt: TGTGCCAGTAGGTTGGCAGTTTCTAACTATGGCTACACCTTC
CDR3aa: CASRLAVSNYGYTF

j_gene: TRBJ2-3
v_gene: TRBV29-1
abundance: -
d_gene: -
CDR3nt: TGCAGCGGTGGGGCTACAGATACGCAGTATTTT
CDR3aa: CSGGATDTQYF

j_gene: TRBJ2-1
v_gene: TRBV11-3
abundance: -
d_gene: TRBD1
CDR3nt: TGTGCCAGCAGCTTGCGACAGGGCTCCTACAATGAGCAGTTCTTC
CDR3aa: CASSLRQGSYNEQFF

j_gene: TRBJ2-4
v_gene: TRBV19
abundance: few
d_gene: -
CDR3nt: TGTGCCAGTAGTCCGGGGGACATTCAGTACTTC
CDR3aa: CASSPGDIQYF

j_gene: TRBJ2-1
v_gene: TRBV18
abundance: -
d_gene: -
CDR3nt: TGTGCCAGCTCAGTTAGGAAACAGGGTGCGAACAATGAGCAGTTCTTC
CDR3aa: CASSVRKQGANNEQFF

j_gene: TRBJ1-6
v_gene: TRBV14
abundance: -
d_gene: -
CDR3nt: TGTGCCAGCAGCCAAGGAGGCGGTAGGCTCTCCAATTCACCCCTCCACTTT
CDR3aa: CASSQGGGRLSNSPLHF

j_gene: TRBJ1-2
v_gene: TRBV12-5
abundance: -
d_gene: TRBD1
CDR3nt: TGTGCTAGTGACTCAGGGGGAGCTAACTATGGCTACACCTTC
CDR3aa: CASDSGGANYGYTF

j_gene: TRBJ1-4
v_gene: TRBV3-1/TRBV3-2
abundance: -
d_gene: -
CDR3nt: TGTGCCAGCAGCAGCGGACAGTCTTTTGTTGAAAAACTGTTTTTT
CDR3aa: CASSSGQSFVEKLFF

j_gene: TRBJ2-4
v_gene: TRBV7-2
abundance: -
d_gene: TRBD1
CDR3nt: TGTGCCAGCAGCCCTCGACAGGGGTCCTCTAAACTAGCCAAAAACATTCAGTACTTC
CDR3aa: CASSPRQGSSKLAKNIQYF

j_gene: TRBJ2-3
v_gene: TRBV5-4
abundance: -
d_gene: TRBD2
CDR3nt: TGTGCCGTCCTAGCGGGGGGCCGAGATACGCAGTATTTT
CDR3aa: CAVLAGGRDTQYF

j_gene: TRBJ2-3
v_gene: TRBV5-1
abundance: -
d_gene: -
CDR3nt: TGCGCCAGCGCAACGACAGGACCCTCCCGGAGAACAGATACGCAGTATTTT
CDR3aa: CASATTGPSRRTDTQYF

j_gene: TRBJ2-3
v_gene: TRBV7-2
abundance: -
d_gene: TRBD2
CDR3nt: TGTGCCAGCAGCTTACGGACTTCTGGCGGGGGGGTGCCAGATACGCAGTATTTT
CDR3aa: CASSLRTSGGGVPDTQYF

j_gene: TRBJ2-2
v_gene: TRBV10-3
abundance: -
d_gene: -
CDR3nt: TGTGCCATCGGGCGGGGGCAGACGAACACCGGGGAGCTGTTTTTT
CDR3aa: CAIGRGQTNTGELFF

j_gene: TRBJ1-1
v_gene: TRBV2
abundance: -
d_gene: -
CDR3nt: TGTGCCAGCAGTCCGAGGGGGACTGAAGCTTTCTTT
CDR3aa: CASSPRGTEAFF

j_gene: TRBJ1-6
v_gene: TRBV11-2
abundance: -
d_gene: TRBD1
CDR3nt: TGTGCCAGCAGCGGACAGGGGGCGATGAATTCACCCCTCCACTTT
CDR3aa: CASSGQGAMNSPLHF

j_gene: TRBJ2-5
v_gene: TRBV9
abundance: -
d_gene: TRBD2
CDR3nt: TGTGCCAGCAGCGCGCGGACTAGCGGGGTTGAGACCCAGTACTTC
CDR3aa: CASSARTSGVETQYF

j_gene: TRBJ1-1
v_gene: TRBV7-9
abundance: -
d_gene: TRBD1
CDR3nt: TGTGCCAGCACCATACGCCGGGGGACAGGGAACACTGAAGCTTTCTTT
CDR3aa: CASTIRRGTGNTEAFF

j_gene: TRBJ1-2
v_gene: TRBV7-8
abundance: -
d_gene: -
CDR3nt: TGTGCCAGCAGCCGTAGCTATGGCTACACCTTC
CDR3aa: CASSRSYGYTF

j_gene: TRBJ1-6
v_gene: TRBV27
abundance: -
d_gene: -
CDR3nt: TGTGCCAGCAGATACAGACCTAATTCACCCCTCCACTTT
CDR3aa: CASRYRPNSPLHF

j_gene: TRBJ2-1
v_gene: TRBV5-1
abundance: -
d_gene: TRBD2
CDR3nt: TGCGCCAGCAGCTTTTCCGGGACTAGCGGGGCCCACAATGAGCAGTTCTTC
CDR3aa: CASSFSGTSGAHNEQFF

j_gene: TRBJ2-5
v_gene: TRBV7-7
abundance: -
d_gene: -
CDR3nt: TGTGCCAGCAGCTTGGGACGGGGACTTCAAGAGACCCAGTACTTC
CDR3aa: CASSLGRGLQETQYF

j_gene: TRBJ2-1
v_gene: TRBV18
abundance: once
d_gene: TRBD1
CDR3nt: TGTGCCAGCTCGGAACAGGGGAGTGAGCAGTTCTTC
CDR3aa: CASSEQGSEQFF

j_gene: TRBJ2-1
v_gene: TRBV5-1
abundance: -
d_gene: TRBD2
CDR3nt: TGCGCCAGCAGCTTGTCGCAGCGGGGGTCCGATGAGCAGTTCTTC
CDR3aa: CASSLSQRGSDEQFF